This T cell receptor beta chain derives from a study of blood T cells in healthy people across ages (dated by TCRdb to the mid-2010s). For the wider study: Template switching captured roughly one uniquely barcoded TCR beta cDNA molecule per two T cells in model experiments. Using deep sequencing normalized with unique cDNA molecular identifiers, the study measured how TCR beta repertoire diversity changes with age. Four age groups were formed from the donors: young (average about 17 years), middle-aged (around 37), aged (roughly 59) and long-lived (about 75). To avoid experimental bias, donors of different ages were spread randomly across the sequencing lanes. Using the same blood draw, the study looked at two additional independent replicas of 1 million unique cDNA reads for two donors, one aged 18 to 29 and the other aged 80 or older.

Beyond this particular receptor, the publication reports: Because profiling used bulk unsorted PBMCs, naive and antigen-experienced compartments could not be compared conclusively. Total diversity estimates from one million sequenced T cells were considered lower bounds and underestimates. Compared with the aged group, the long-lived group had more naive CD4+ T cells, fewer expanded clones and increased TCR diversity, a pattern suggesting age selection. Observed TCR beta diversity per million T cells fell roughly linearly with age, and a significant reduction was already apparent by age around 36. Observed TCR beta diversity correlated strongly with the percentage of naive T cells measured by flow cytometry. Because the CMV infection status of the donors was unknown, age-related changes in expanded clonotypes may potentially have been confounded.

This clonotype appeared a single time. Its cognate antigen has yet to be identified. No qualities accompany the bases; no much larger clone lies one base away. Systemically healthy Caucasian individuals from Russia, over 30 in total and aged roughly 6 to 95 years, were included as donors. Around 10 milliliters of peripheral blood were collected from each donor into EDTA-treated Vacutainer tubes. Ficoll-Paque density-gradient centrifugation was used to isolate PBMCs, with at least 6 million per sample. Total RNA, at least 6 micrograms per sample, was extracted from PBMCs with Trizol reagent. For every donor, an aliquot of PBMCs went through flow cytometry to measure the percentages of naive CD45RAhigh/CD27high T cells. As encoded in the germline V gene, CDR1 is SGHVS while CDR2 is FNYEAQ. The CDR3 runs 15 amino acids, cysteine and phenylalanine included. Only the CDR3 portion is preserved as DNA: 45 bases, with reading frame beginning at the first base. From V the trimming removes 6 bases and from J it removes 0 bases, while the gene matches leave 5 bases of the junction unaccounted for.

Library construction relied on 5' RACE. Reads for this sample came from an Illumina HiSeq 2500. A second PCR of about 6 to 11 cycles was run with a J-beta primer mix and a sample-barcoded 5' primer. Each TCR beta cDNA molecule received a unique molecular identifier from a template-switch 5' adaptor carrying 12 random nucleotides. Each sample yielded at least 2.5 million CDR3-containing paired-end reads. The Mint cDNA synthesis kit, primed by a TRBC-specific oligonucleotide, was used to synthesize first-strand cDNA from all RNA. Following uracil-DNA glycosylase treatment, all cDNA underwent a first 18-cycle PCR with the universal primers M1SS and BC2_uni_R. The paper's data handling went like this. Normalization of each sample was performed by random selection of 1 million high-quality reads, each carrying a distinct molecular identifier. Reads with shared molecular identifiers were discarded instead of being binned into consensus sequences. MiTCR, run with a Q25 quality threshold and the strictest error-elimination algorithm, handled CDR3 identification, clonotype clustering and error correction. Lower-bound total TCR beta diversity was estimated with a nonparametric unseen species model using Euler transformation. The public reads were quality trimmed at Q25 with fastp and then assembled into clones with MiXCR by TCRdb, keeping productive beta chains. Identical CDR3 protein sequences are pooled into one entry, listed with their most common genes and DNA. These V and J calls rely on TCRdb rather than the paper's analysis. This sample gives about 1,000,000 distinct CDR3 sequences in total; under 55% of them show up just once. 15% to 20% of the sample is taken by the ten largest.

This clonotype originated in an older woman in good health. The receptor chain draws on TRBV7-6 and TRBJ1-3, and TRBD1 aligns with 7 junction nucleotides. The sequenced material came from blood. The CDR3 protein is CASSQGDSSGNTIYF. The DNA sequence is given as TGTGCCAGCAGTCAAGGGGACAGCTCTGGAAACACCATATATTTT.